The next 13 T cell receptor beta chains were all read from a single sample in a study of chemoradiotherapy in HPV16-positive cancers. Profiling relied on immunoSEQ multiplex PCR, and the TCRdb table lists in-frame clones only, not all of them. The repertoire includes about 3,400 clones, over 80% of them detected once, and approximately 2.5% sits in the top ten. Sequenced material: blood, taken from a patient who underwent chemoradiotherapy. The receptors were gathered from a human donor with HPV-associated anogenital cancer.

This clone has a single count. The V call is TRBV10-3, the J call TRBJ2-1; 12 nucleotides agree with TRBD1. CDR1 and CDR2 from the germline V gene are ENHRY and SYGVKD. There are 17 residues in the CDR3. The V gene end was trimmed by 4 bases and the J gene end by 7 bases; junction bases not matched to a gene: 11. Here the CDR3 DNA reads TGTGCCATCAGTGGGCTGTCGGGACAGGGGGCACGGAATGAGCAGTTCTTC. Translated, it gives CAISGLSGQGARNEQFF.

The V call is TRBV28, the J call TRBJ1-2, with TRBD1 as a possible D gene (5 bases). V lost 4 bases to trimming and J lost 7 bases, with 16 bases between them. This CDR3 comprises 14 residues. Germline CDR1 reads MDHEN; CDR2 reads SYDVKM. The CDR3 protein is CASSSGGTGGGYTF. CDR3 in DNA: TGTGCCAGCAGTTCAGGAGGGACGGGTGGTGGCTACACCTTC.

The rearrangement uses TRBV18 and TRBJ2-5, with 7 bases identical to TRBD2. Germline loops: CDR1 KGHSH, CDR2 LQKENI. The CDR3 consists of 15 residues. Germline trimming cut 8 bases from V and 5 bases from J; bases unmatched to any gene: 14. The CDR3 loop reads CASEGPGTTGETQYF. The CDR3 DNA sequence: TGTGCCAGCGAGGGCCCCGGGACTACTGGGGAGACCCAGTACTTC. The full variable domain, in which reference TRBV18 and TRBJ2-5 provide the parts outside the CDR3, is NAGVMQNPRHLVRRRGQEARLRCSPMKGHSHVYWYRQLPEEGLKFMVYLQKENIIDESGMPKERFSAEFPKEGPSILRIQQVVRGDSAAYFCASEGPGTTGETQYFGPGTRLLVL.

The V call is TRBV7-2, the J call TRBJ2-1, with TRBD2 matching 10 bases. This CDR3 is built from 18 residues. Per germline, CDR1 SGHTA and CDR2 FQGNSA. Trimming cost V 5 bases and J 4 bases; bases outside gene matches: 14. CDR3 nucleotide sequence: TGTGCCAGCAGCCCCCTCTCTAGCGGGGGAGTTGAATACAATGAGCAGTTCTTC. Translation gives CASSPLSSGGVEYNEQFF.

V and J are TRBV18 and TRBJ1-1; possible D gene TRBD1, 5 bases. The germline CDR1 and CDR2 sequences are KGHSH and LQKENI. The CDR3 runs to 16 residues. Trimming cost V 0 bases and J 4 bases, with 15 bases left between them. CDR3 in amino acids: CASSPPVWGRGTEAFF. As DNA, the CDR3 is TGTGCCAGCTCACCACCGGTTTGGGGGAGGGGCACTGAAGCTTTCTTT.

V usage is TRBV2 and J usage is TRBJ2-2; a weak D match, TRBD1 (5 bases). Trimming took off 4 bases at V and 4 bases at J, with 10 bases between the two ends. This CDR3 spans 14 amino acids. Germline values: CDR1 SNHLY, CDR2 FYNNEI. CDR3 sequence: CASSAYRGTGELFF. The CDR3 DNA follows: TGTGCCAGCAGTGCATATAGGGGCACCGGGGAGCTGTTTTTT.

The chain combines TRBV13 with TRBJ1-1; 10 nucleotides agree with TRBD1. Trimming took 6 bases from V and 1 from J; bases not matched to a gene: 2. CDR3 length: 14 amino acids. Germline CDR1 reads PRHDT; CDR2 reads FYEKMQ (reference sequence). CDR3 bases: TGTGCCAGCAGGACAGGGGGCGCGAACACTGAAGCTTTCTTT. Residues: CASRTGGANTEAFF.

This clone was recorded once. The chain couples TRBV7-8 to TRBJ1-2; D gene unclear. There are 13 residues in the CDR3. The germline CDR1 and CDR2 sequences are SGHVS and FQNEAQ. The V end was cut by 7 bases, the J end by 4 bases, with 13 bases between. The CDR3 spells CASTPGQSYGYTF. CDR3 nucleotides: TGTGCCAGCACCCCCGGTCAGAGCTATGGCTACACCTTC.

This sequence joins TRBV9 and TRBJ1-5, with no clear D. CDR3 length equals 14 residues. Germline CDR1 and CDR2: SGDLS and YYNGEE. Trimming stripped 0 bases from V and 4 bases from J, with 8 bases between. The CDR3: CASSVGALNQPQHF. The CDR3 DNA follows: TGTGCCAGCAGCGTAGGGGCCCTAAATCAGCCCCAGCATTTT.

This chain uses TRBV28 with TRBJ2-7, with D possibly TRBD2 on 6 matching bases. The ends were cut back, 7 bases at V and 3 bases at J, with 19 bases in the middle. CDR1 and CDR2 from the germline V gene are MDHEN and SYDVKM. The CDR3 sequence is 15 residues long. CDR3 in DNA: TGTGCCAGCACCACACCCACCACCGGGAGCTACGAGCAGTACTTC. Translated: CASTTPTTGSYEQYF.

The gene calls are TRBV19 and TRBJ2-1; 9 nucleotides match TRBD1. Trimming cost V 1 base and J 7 bases; bases outside gene matches: 11. This CDR3 has 17 amino acids. The germline gives CDR1 LNHDA, CDR2 SQIVND (reference sequence). CDR3 in DNA: TGTGCCAGTAGTATAGCTTCACGGACAGGGGAGGGTAATGAGCAGTTCTTC. Translating it yields CASSIASRTGEGNEQFF.

The chain employs TRBV7-8 and TRBJ2-7; TRBD2 agrees at 11 bases. The V gene end was trimmed by 5 bases and the J gene end by 1 base; junction bases not matched to a gene: 1. The germline gives CDR1 SGHVS, CDR2 FQNEAQ. The CDR3 covers 14 residues. CDR3 loop: CASSTSGSSYEQYF. CDR3 DNA: TGTGCCAGCAGCACTAGCGGGAGTTCCTACGAGCAGTACTTC.

The chain couples TRBV19 to TRBJ1-5; the D gene is possibly TRBD1 (5 bases). Germline lookup yields CDR1 LNHDA and CDR2 SQIVND (reference sequence). V was pared by 11 bases and J by 8 bases, with 16 bases between. This CDR3 region has 12 residues. The CDR3 nucleotides are TGTGCCTCCAATTGGGGGGTTGAGCCCCAGCATTTT. Residues: CASNWGVEPQHF.